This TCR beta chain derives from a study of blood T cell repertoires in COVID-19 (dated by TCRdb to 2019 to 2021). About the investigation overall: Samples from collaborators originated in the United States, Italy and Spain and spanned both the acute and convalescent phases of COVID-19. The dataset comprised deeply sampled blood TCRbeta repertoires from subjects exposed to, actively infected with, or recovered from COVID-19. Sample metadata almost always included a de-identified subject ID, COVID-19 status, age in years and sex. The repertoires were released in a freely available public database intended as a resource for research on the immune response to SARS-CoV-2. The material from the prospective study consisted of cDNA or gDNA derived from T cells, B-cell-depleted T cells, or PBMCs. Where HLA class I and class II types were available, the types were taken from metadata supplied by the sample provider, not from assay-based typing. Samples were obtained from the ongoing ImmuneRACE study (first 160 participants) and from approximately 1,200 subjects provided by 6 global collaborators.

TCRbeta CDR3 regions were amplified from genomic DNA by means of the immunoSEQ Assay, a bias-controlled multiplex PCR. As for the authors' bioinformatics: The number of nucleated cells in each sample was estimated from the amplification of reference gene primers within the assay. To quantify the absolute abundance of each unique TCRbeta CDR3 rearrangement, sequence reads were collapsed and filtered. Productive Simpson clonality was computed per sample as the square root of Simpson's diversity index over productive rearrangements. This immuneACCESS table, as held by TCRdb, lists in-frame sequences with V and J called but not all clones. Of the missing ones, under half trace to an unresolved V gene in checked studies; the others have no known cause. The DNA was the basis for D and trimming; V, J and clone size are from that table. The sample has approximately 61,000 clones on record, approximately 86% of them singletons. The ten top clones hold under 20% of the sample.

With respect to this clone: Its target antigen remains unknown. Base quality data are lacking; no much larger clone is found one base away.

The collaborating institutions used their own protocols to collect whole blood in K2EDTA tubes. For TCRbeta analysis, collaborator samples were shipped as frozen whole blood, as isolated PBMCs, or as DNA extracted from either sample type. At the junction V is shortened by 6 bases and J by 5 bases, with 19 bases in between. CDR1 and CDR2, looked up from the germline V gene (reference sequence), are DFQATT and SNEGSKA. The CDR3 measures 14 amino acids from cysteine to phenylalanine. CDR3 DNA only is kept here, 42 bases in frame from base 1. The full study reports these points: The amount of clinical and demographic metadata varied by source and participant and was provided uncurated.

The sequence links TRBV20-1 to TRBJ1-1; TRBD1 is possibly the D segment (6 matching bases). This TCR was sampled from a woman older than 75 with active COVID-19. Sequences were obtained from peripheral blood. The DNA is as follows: TGCAGTGCCAGTGGGTGGGGGCGCGGGACTGAAGCTTTCTTT. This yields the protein CSASGWGRGTEAFF.